This TCR beta chain was retrieved from a study of T cell repertoires in cytomegalovirus infection. About the research overall: It can be stated that public TCR beta signatures indicated CMV infection as well as a matching HLA type. Findings and caveats of the study: The response measured ex vivo was dominated by TCR beta clonotypes (HLA-C-restricted and CMV-specific).

This clonotype was seen many times. Its antigen remains unknown. V was trimmed by 3 bases and J by 4 bases, leaving 7 bases between them. The CDR3 sequence is 13 residues long. The germline V gene has CDR1 SGHTA and CDR2 FQGNSA. TCRdb reprocessed the reads with MiXCR, giving one entry per CDR3 protein. There are a few hundred thousand distinct CDR3 sequences in the sample; 15% to 20% occur only once, and about half lies in the top ten. The clonotype originates from a human donor in good health (CMV status not recorded). Some clones in this sample may be carry-over from other donors' samples. Sequenced input: CD8+ T cells from PBMCs. The rearrangement uses TRBV7-2 and TRBJ2-1, with unresolved D. The CDR3 reads CASSFYRYNEQFF. CDR3 nucleotides: TGTGCCAGCAGCTTCTACAGATACAATGAGCAGTTCTTC.